This TCR beta chain was found in a study of T cells after posttransplantation cyclophosphamide. Study-level results: Blood and skin or GI T cell repertoires showed limited TRB overlap. Later blood repertoires were often dominated by clones from the donor CD8+ memory compartment.

Generated by immunoSEQ multiplex PCR, the TCRdb table keeps only in-frame clones and is missing some. Here the sample spans roughly 4,500 clones, roughly 72% being singletons. Germline lookup yields CDR1 MNHEY and CDR2 SVGAGI. V was clipped by 4 bases and J by 3 bases, with 18 bases between them. This CDR3 comprises 16 residues. A marrow graft followed busulfan-fludarabine conditioning, with cyclophosphamide on days +3 and +4. Remarks on this clone: Its antigen is currently unknown.

The sample in question was PBMCs, obtained 362 days after allogeneic stem cell transplant with posttransplant cyclophosphamide. The chain joins TRBV6-5 to TRBJ2-5; weak D call: TRBD2 (5 bases). The sequence was collected from a male patient aged 55 to 69 who received an allogeneic stem cell transplant from an unrelated donor, was CMV-positive, and had acute GVHD only. The graft donor may be the source of some T cells. The CDR3 sequence is CASSSHASGWEETQYF. The CDR3, as DNA: TGTGCCAGCAGTTCCCATGCCTCGGGATGGGAAGAGACCCAGTACTTC.